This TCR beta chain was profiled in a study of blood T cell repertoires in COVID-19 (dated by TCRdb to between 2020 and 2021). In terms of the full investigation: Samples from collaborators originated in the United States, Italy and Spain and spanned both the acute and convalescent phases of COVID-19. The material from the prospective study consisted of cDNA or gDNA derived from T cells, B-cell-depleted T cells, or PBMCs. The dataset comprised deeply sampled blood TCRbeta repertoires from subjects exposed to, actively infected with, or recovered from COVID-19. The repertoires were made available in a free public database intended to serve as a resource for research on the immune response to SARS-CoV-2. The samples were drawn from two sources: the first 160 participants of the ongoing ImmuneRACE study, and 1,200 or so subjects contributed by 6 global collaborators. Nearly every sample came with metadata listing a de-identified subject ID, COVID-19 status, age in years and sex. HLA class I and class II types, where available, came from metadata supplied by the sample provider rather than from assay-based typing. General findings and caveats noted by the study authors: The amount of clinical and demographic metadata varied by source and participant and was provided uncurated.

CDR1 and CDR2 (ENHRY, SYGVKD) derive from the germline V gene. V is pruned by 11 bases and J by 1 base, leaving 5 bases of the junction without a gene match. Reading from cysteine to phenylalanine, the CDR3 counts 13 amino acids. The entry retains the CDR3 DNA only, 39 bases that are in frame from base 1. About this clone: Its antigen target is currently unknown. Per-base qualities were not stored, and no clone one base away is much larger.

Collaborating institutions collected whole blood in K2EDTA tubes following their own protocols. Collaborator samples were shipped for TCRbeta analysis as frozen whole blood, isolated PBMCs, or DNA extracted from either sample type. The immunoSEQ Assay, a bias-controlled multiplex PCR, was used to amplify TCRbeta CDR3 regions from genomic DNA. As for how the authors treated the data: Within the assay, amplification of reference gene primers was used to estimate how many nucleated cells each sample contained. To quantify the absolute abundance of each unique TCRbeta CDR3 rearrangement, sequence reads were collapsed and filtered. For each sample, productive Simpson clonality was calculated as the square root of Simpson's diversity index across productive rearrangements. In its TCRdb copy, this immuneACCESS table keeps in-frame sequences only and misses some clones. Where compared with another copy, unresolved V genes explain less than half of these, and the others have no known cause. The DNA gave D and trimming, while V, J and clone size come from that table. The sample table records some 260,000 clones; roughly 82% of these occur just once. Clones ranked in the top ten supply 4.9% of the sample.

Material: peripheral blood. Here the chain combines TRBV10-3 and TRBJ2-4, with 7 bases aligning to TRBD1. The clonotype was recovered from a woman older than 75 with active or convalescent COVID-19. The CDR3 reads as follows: CAVQGVAKNIQYF. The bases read TGTGCCGTTCAGGGGGTCGCCAAAAACATTCAGTACTTC.